The present T cell receptor (beta chain) was sequenced within a study of blood T cell repertoires in COVID-19. Clinical history as reported by participants underpinned cohort assignment. No more than 2 weeks before study entry, exposed participants had met a case of COVID-19. The germline V and J ends were trimmed by 5 bases and 8 bases, with 13 bases remaining between them. The CDR3 runs 13 residues. CDR1 is KGHSH, CDR2 LQKENI, per germline. In the authors' methods: Counts of nucleated cells, estimated from reference gene primer amplification, were obtained. Repertoires were generated with immunoSEQ multiplex PCR, while TCRdb's copy carries only in-frame clones and drops some. V and J calls and clone size come straight from that table; D and trimming were deduced from the DNA. Here the sample spans 330,000 or so clones, roughly 90% being singletons.

The sample comprised PBMCs or T cells enriched from blood (not recorded which). The sequence derives from a woman in her thirties who had been exposed to COVID-19. V gene TRBV18 combines with J gene TRBJ1-5; TRBD1 is a possible D gene (5 bases). This CDR3 is CASSGGAREPQHF. For the CDR3, the DNA is TGTGCCAGCTCAGGAGGGGCGCGGGAGCCCCAGCATTTT.